This TCR beta chain appears in the sequencing data of a study of TIL therapy for anti-PD-1-resistant metastatic lung cancer. The time point was: pre-treatment sample, taken before nivolumab and TIL therapy. The libraries were made with immunoSEQ v3. Survey-level samples got roughly 1.9 million read pairs; deep-level samples got roughly 5-6.5 million. Method: immunoSEQ multiplex PCR; TCRdb's copy keeps in-frame clones and lacks some. The data show fewer than 25,000 clones, with around three quarters seen just once and roughly 2% held by the top ten. CDR1 KGHDR and CDR2 SFDVKD come from the germline V gene. The CDR3 covers 16 residues. V shed 4 bases, J shed 4 bases, and the junction held 9 bases outside the gene matches.

The sequencing used blood, collected at baseline. This chain connects TRBV24-1 to TRBJ2-3, with 8 bases matching TRBD1. This clonotype was obtained from a person aged 25 to 80 with non-small cell lung cancer. CDR3 residues: CATSDPGQGTADTQYF. CDR3 coding DNA: TGTGCCACCAGTGACCCCGGACAGGGAACCGCAGATACGCAGTATTTT.